These 16 T cell receptor beta chains share one sample of origin, sequenced in a study of T cells after yellow fever vaccination. TCRdb re-analysed the 5' RACE reads in MiXCR, keeping a single row per CDR3 protein. The sample consists of 300,000 or so distinct CDR3 sequences, roughly 13% of them appearing once. Sample: CD4+ T cells sorted from PBMCs, taken 45 days after the yellow fever booster vaccination. The receptors stem from a man aged 30 to 45 who received the YFV17D yellow fever vaccine.

This clonotype has a handful of counts. J is TRBJ2-1 and V is TRBV7-9, with TRBD2 identical over 7 bases. Germline V gives CDR1 SEHNR, CDR2 FQNEAQ (reference sequence). V dropped 5 bases and J dropped 6; count of bases not matched to a gene: 4. The CDR3 is 13 residues long. CDR3 nucleotide sequence: TGTGCCAGCAGCCGGGAGGCCCTCAATGAGCAGTTCTTC. It yields the protein CASSREALNEQFF.

The rearrangement uses TRBV5-1 and TRBJ2-1; D perhaps matches TRBD2 (5 bases). The germline V gene encodes CDR1 SGHRS and CDR2 YFSETQ. The CDR3 has 13 amino acids. V was pared by 10 bases and J by 9 bases, with 20 bases between. CDR3: CASRTQEEGEQFF. The CDR3, as DNA: TGCGCCTCCCGGACCCAGGAAGAGGGTGAGCAGTTCTTC.

A few counts support this clonotype. The chain employs TRBV9 and TRBJ2-5; weak D call: TRBD1 (5 bases). Germline-derived CDR1 and CDR2 are SGDLS and YYNGEE. V lost 0 bases, J lost 0 bases, and 9 bases lay in between. The CDR3 contains 15 residues. This chain's CDR3 is CASSVERGHQETQYF. The CDR3 DNA reads as TGTGCCAGCAGCGTAGAAAGGGGCCACCAAGAGACCCAGTACTTC.

The V gene is TRBV20-1, the J gene TRBJ1-6; 10 bases align to TRBD1. This CDR3 comprises 15 residues. CDR1 DFQATT and CDR2 SNEGSKA come from the germline V gene (reference sequence). Trimming removed 2 bases from V and 5 bases from J; junction bases left unmatched: 3. CDR3 sequence reads: CSARRDRGNNSPLHF. DNA for the CDR3: TGCAGTGCTAGAAGGGACAGGGGAAATAATTCACCCCTCCACTTT.

Many counts were recorded for this clonotype. V and J are TRBV20-1 and TRBJ2-7; 11 bases agree with TRBD2. Germline V lookup: CDR1 DFQATT, CDR2 SNEGSKA (reference sequence). The CDR3 runs 14 residues. Trimming cost V 3 bases and J 2 bases; bases outside gene matches: 3. The CDR3 nucleotides read TGCAGTGCTAGGGGACTAGCGGTTGCCTACGAGCAGTACTTC. It is translated as CSARGLAVAYEQYF.

The rearrangement uses TRBV7-3 and TRBJ2-1; the D gene is possibly TRBD2 (6 bases). Per germline, CDR1 SGHTA and CDR2 FQGTGA. Trimming removed 2 bases from V and 10 bases from J, with 15 bases in between. The CDR3 length is 14 residues. The chain's CDR3 is CASSLASAGGEQFF. The DNA of the CDR3 is TGTGCCAGCAGCTTAGCTAGCGCCGGAGGGGAGCAGTTCTTC.

This clonotype was seen only a few times. The DNA for the CDR3 is TGTGCCAGCAATCGGGTTAACACTGAAGCTTTCTTT. Protein: CASNRVNTEAFF. This sequence joins TRBV14 and TRBJ1-1; D not resolved. The CDR3 runs 12 residues. Germline values: CDR1 SGHDN, CDR2 FVKESK. Trimming shortened V by 7 bases and J by 2 bases, and 8 bases separated the two germline ends.

The gene calls are TRBV20-1 and TRBJ2-6, with a tentative D call TRBD2 (5 bases). The germline V gene encodes CDR1 DFQATT and CDR2 SNEGSKA (reference sequence). Trimming cost V 5 bases and J 0 bases, with 11 bases left between them. The length of the CDR3 is 15 residues. The CDR3 nucleotides read TGCAGTGCTTTGAGGGCCGGCTCTGGGGCCAACGTCCTGACTTTC. This gives the protein CSALRAGSGANVLTF.

This clonotype was observed a few times. The chain uses TRBV5-1 and TRBJ2-5, with 10 bases identical to TRBD2. This CDR3 contains 16 residues. V was pared by 4 bases and J by 4 bases, with 10 bases of the junction left unmatched. The germline V gene encodes CDR1 SGHRS and CDR2 YFSETQ. Written as DNA, the CDR3 is TGCGCCAGCAGCCTCAGTAGCGGGAGGAGGGGAGAGACCCAGTACTTC. Translation gives CASSLSSGRRGETQYF.

This sequence joins TRBV20-1 and TRBJ1-6; D is uncertain. CDR1 is DFQATT and CDR2 is SNEGSKA in the germline V gene (reference sequence). The germline V and J ends were trimmed by 1 base and 14 bases, with 9 bases remaining between them. The length of the CDR3 is 11 residues. CDR3 in amino acids: CSARVGVSLHF. The CDR3 DNA is TGCAGTGCTAGAGTCGGGGTTTCCCTCCACTTT.

This clonotype was seen only a few times. The genes are TRBV12-3 or TRBV12-4 and TRBJ1-1, with D unresolved. V was trimmed by 0 bases and J by 6 bases, leaving 11 bases between them. This CDR3 has 14 residues. The CDR3 DNA is TGTGCCAGCAGTTTAGCGCGCGGGGTGCCTGAAGCTTTCTTT. This translates into CASSLARGVPEAFF.

The chain carries TRBV5-1 and TRBJ2-2; a possible D gene is TRBD1 (5 bases). Germline CDR1 is SGHRS and CDR2 is YFSETQ. V was pared by 2 bases and J by 3 bases, with 11 bases between. The CDR3 consists of 15 residues. Here the CDR3 DNA reads TGCGCCAGCAGCTTTAAGGGGCTGGACACCGGGGAGCTGTTTTTT. Translating it yields CASSFKGLDTGELFF. Combining the CDR3 with reference TRBV5-1 and TRBJ2-2 gives the whole variable domain KAGVTQTPRYLIKTRGQQVTLSCSPISGHRSVSWYQQTPGQGLQFLFEYFSETQRNKGNFPGRFSGRQFSNSRSEMNVSTLELGDSALYLCASSFKGLDTGELFFGEGSRLTVL.

The chain links TRBV10-3 to TRBJ2-2; 9 positions match TRBD1. Germline V gene lookup returns CDR1 ENHRY and CDR2 SYGVKD. CDR3 length: 12 residues. The CDR3 loop is CAPRGGTGKLFF. CDR3 nucleotide sequence: TGTGCGCCCAGAGGGGGGACAGGGAAGCTGTTTTTT.

The V gene is TRBV29-1, the J gene TRBJ2-1; D is ambiguous. Trimming pared 3 bases from V and 5 bases from J, leaving 17 bases between. This CDR3 has 15 amino acids. CDR1 and CDR2 from the germline V gene are SQVTM and ANQGSEA. CDR3: CSVEVEQKNHNEQFF. The CDR3 nucleotides are TGCAGCGTTGAGGTTGAGCAGAAGAATCACAATGAGCAGTTCTTC.

The V and J genes are TRBV28 and TRBJ2-3, with no clear D. CDR3 length: 13 amino acids. CDR1 and CDR2 from the germline V gene are MDHEN and SYDVKM. V was clipped by 7 bases and J by 3 bases, with 11 bases between them. Written as DNA, the CDR3 is TGTGCCAGCATCACAGCCCGAACAGATACGCAGTATTTT. Amino acids: CASITARTDTQYF.

The chain uses TRBV5-1 and TRBJ2-5, with 8 nucleotides matching TRBD2. Looked up from germline, CDR1 is SGHRS and CDR2 is YFSETQ. The CDR3 sequence is 16 residues long. The V segment lost 4 bases and the J segment 2 bases; nucleotides outside the gene matches: 10. The CDR3 nucleotides read TGCGCCAGCAGCGGGGCGGGAGGCCGCTCTCAAGAGACCCAGTACTTC. It translates to CASSGAGGRSQETQYF.